Below, one TCR beta chain is given with its context. Antigen: not known. A read error may produce the germline difference seen at one junction end. The source of the sample is a study of cytomegalovirus exposure and HLA in healthy donors. General study findings and limits: Most TCR sequences showed up rarely, but some public TCRs showed up in many donors. Prior analysis indicated that the majority of TCR beta V segments exhibited productivity approximately 87% or approximately 30% of the time. Sequencing artifact likely explains a cluster of highly shared sequence variants. Presence/absence analyses rested on an assumption that sequencing depth was roughly uniform across donors.

The PCR contained 60 Vbeta and 13 Jbeta primers. Assay used: immunoSEQ multiplex PCR; TCRdb lists only in-frame clones, some missing. The table lists approximately 180,000 clones, around 75% of them singletons. CDR3 length: 14 residues. Per germline, CDR1 KGHSH and CDR2 LQKENI. The sequenced sample consisted of PBMCs. The chain couples TRBV18 to TRBJ1-1; possibly TRBD1 for D (6 bases). This clonotype originated in a male donor in good health and CMV-seronegative. CDR3 in DNA: TGTGCCAGCTCCCCACTGTCACAGGGTACTGAAGCTTTCTTT. This codes for CASSPLSQGTEAFF.